This TCR beta chain emerged from a study of brain metastases from non-small cell lung cancer. Overall study results and limits: In about 62% of brain metastases, T-cell clones were expanded compared with matched primary tumors. Fewer infiltrating T cells were found in brain metastases than primaries. Brain metastases shared most TCR repertoire with primaries, with sparse T cells.

Sequencing used immunoSEQ multiplex PCR; TCRdb keeps in-frame clones, though not all of them. The repertoire holds 2,800 or so clones, with around 83% as singletons. V was trimmed by 5 bases and J by 4 bases, leaving 7 bases between them. From germline, CDR1 is SEHNR and CDR2 FQNEAQ (reference sequence). This CDR3 is built from 12 residues. A remark on this clone: Its antigen is as yet unknown.

The receptor comes from a donor aged 40 or over with non-small cell lung cancer. Sequencing was done on a sample of primary lung tumor tissue. The chain has TRBV7-9 and TRBJ2-3; D call uncertain. Here the CDR3 reads CASSPRSDTQYF. CDR3 bases: TGTGCCAGCAGCCCCCGGTCAGATACGCAGTATTTT.